One sample yielded the 27 T cell receptor beta chains listed below, sequenced in a study of T cell clonotyping in hematopoietic cell transplantation. Here immunoSEQ multiplex PCR was the method, and the copy in TCRdb shows in-frame clones only, minus some. The repertoire holds approximately 44,000 clones, with roughly four fifths as singletons. The time point here: recipient sample about 28 days before transplant, after cytoreduction. Sequenced here: peripheral blood mononuclear cells, sampled before stem cell transplant. The receptors were gathered from a man aged 55 to 70 with myelodysplastic syndrome. Some clones in this sample may be carry-over from other donors' samples.

The chain is built from TRBV7-2 and TRBJ2-7; weak D call: TRBD1 (5 bases). CDR3 length: 14 amino acids. V lost 7 bases, J lost 2 bases, and 15 bases lay in between. Germline CDR1 is SGHTA and CDR2 is FQGNSA. The CDR3 sequence: CASTISPGPYEQYF. The CDR3, as DNA: TGTGCCAGCACCATTTCACCAGGGCCCTACGAGCAGTACTTC.

The V and J genes are TRBV7-6 and TRBJ1-6; tentatively, D is TRBD1 (5 bases). The CDR3 runs 15 residues. The germline V gene encodes CDR1 SGHVS and CDR2 FNYEAQ. V lost 4 bases to trimming and J lost 5 bases, with 12 bases between them. The CDR3 loop reads CASSYSGTNNSPLHF. DNA for the CDR3: TGTGCCAGCAGCTATTCCGGGACCAATAATTCACCCCTCCACTTT.

The V gene is TRBV4-1, the J gene TRBJ2-2; 7 nucleotides line up with TRBD1. The CDR3 loop spans 18 amino acids. From germline, CDR1 is MGHRA and CDR2 YSYEKL. The junction had 11 bases not matched to a gene; V was cut back by 4 bases and J by 0 bases. CDR3 amino acids: CASSREGAGASNTGELFF. The CDR3 DNA follows: TGCGCCAGCAGCCGAGAGGGGGCAGGGGCATCGAACACCGGGGAGCTGTTTTTT.

This chain joins TRBV6-1 and TRBJ1-5; 9 bases fit TRBD1. Germline CDR1 MNHNS, CDR2 SASEGT. Unmatched junction bases numbered 4, after V lost 7 bases and J lost 3 bases. The CDR3 contains 14 residues. In nucleotides, the CDR3 is TGTGCCAGCAACGACAGGGGGATCAATCAGCCCCAGCATTTT. It yields the protein CASNDRGINQPQHF.

The V gene is TRBV19, the J gene TRBJ2-1, with TRBD1 matching 10 bases. CDR1 and CDR2 (germline): LNHDA, SQIVND (reference sequence). The CDR3 has 15 amino acids. V lost 5 bases, J lost 8 bases, and 9 bases stayed unmatched. The CDR3 is CASSSPGTGVDEQFF. CDR3 in DNA: TGTGCCAGTAGTTCACCAGGGACAGGGGTGGATGAGCAGTTCTTC.

V and J are TRBV28 and TRBJ2-7; D may correspond to TRBD1 or TRBD2 (5 bases each). The CDR3 sequence is 16 residues long. The germline CDR1 and CDR2 sequences are MDHEN and SYDVKM. Trimming took 5 bases from V and 2 from J, leaving 19 bases between them. CDR3: CASSDPTGTSTYEQYF. DNA of the CDR3: TGTGCCAGCAGTGACCCCACCGGGACCTCTACCTACGAGCAGTACTTC.

The V call is TRBV5-8, the J call TRBJ2-7; 7 bases are a match to TRBD1. In germline, CDR1 is SGHTS, CDR2 YDEGEE. V lost 0 bases and J lost 2; bases outside the gene matches: 5. The CDR3 consists of 15 residues. DNA for the CDR3: TGTGCCAGCAGCTTGGGGACAGGTTTGACCTACGAGCAGTACTTC. This translates into CASSLGTGLTYEQYF.

This chain joins TRBV6-5 and TRBJ1-2, with 7 nucleotides matching TRBD1. There are 14 residues in the CDR3. Germline V lookup: CDR1 MNHEY, CDR2 SVGAGI. V lost 2 bases and J lost 4; bases outside the gene matches: 4. This CDR3 is CASSYEGAGYGYTF. The CDR3 nucleotides read TGTGCCAGCAGTTACGAGGGGGCAGGCTATGGCTACACCTTC.

The chain has TRBV5-1 and TRBJ2-5, with a possible D match to TRBD1 (7 bases). V was cut by 0 bases and J by 5 bases, with 20 bases left in between. CDR3 size: 17 residues. Looked up from germline, CDR1 is SGHRS and CDR2 is YFSETQ. DNA of the CDR3: TGCGCCAGCAGCTTGGCCCCACTAGGGGGCGCGGGGGAGACCCAGTACTTC. This codes for CASSLAPLGGAGETQYF.

CDR3 sequence reads: CASSYSRVGTEAFF. CDR3 coding DNA: TGTGCCAGCAGTTACTCCAGGGTTGGCACTGAAGCTTTCTTT. The chain combines TRBV6-5 with TRBJ1-1, with D possibly TRBD1 on 5 matching bases. The V gene's germline CDR1 is MNHEY and CDR2 SVGAGI. The CDR3 covers 14 residues. V was shortened by 0 bases and J by 4 bases, with 9 bases between the two germline ends.

This chain connects TRBV28 to TRBJ1-1; D might be TRBD1 (5 bases). Trimming took 5 bases from V and 5 from J, leaving 12 bases between them. The length of the CDR3 is 13 residues. CDR1 and CDR2 from the germline V gene are MDHEN and SYDVKM. The CDR3 region has the DNA TGTGCCAGCAGTCCGACGTGGGGGACTGAAGCTTTCTTT. Protein product: CASSPTWGTEAFF.

This chain uses TRBV6-5 with TRBJ1-1; perhaps TRBD1 as D (5 bases). V gave up 7 bases and J gave up 4 bases, with 13 bases separating them. From germline, CDR1 is MNHEY and CDR2 SVGAGI. CDR3 size: 13 residues. DNA of the CDR3: TGTGCCAGCATTAGCGCCGGGGCCACTGAAGCTTTCTTT. It is translated as CASISAGATEAFF.

This clone has just one count. This chain links TRBV28 with TRBJ1-5; D gene unclear. CDR3 length: 16 residues. Germline V gives CDR1 MDHEN, CDR2 SYDVKM. Trimming pared 3 bases from V and 2 bases from J, leaving 14 bases between. CDR3 sequence (DNA): TGTGCCAGCAGTTTTAGGTCCCGCGCCGGCAATCAGCCCCAGCATTTT. It specifies CASSFRSRAGNQPQHF.

The chain joins TRBV7-9 to TRBJ2-3, with D possibly TRBD1 on 5 matching bases. The CDR3 extends over 14 amino acids. Per the germline V gene, CDR1 is SEHNR and CDR2 is FQNEAQ (reference sequence). Trimming pared 0 bases from V and 2 bases from J, leaving 6 bases between. CDR3 nucleotides: TGTGCCAGCAGCTTAGCGGGGCTCACAGATACGCAGTATTTT. Its translation: CASSLAGLTDTQYF.

The chain employs TRBV5-1 and TRBJ1-1, with TRBD1 as a possible D gene (6 bases). From germline, CDR1 is SGHRS and CDR2 YFSETQ. Trimming left V 2 bases short and J 3 bases short, with 11 bases between. CDR3 length equals 14 residues. For the CDR3, the DNA is TGCGCCAGCAGCTTCAACCAGGGGTACACTGAAGCTTTCTTT. Translation: CASSFNQGYTEAFF.

The chain couples TRBV15 to TRBJ2-3; a possible D gene is TRBD2 (6 bases). Trimming left V 0 bases short and J 3 bases short, with 10 bases between. From germline, CDR1 is LNHNV and CDR2 YYDKDF (reference sequence). There are 15 residues in the CDR3. CDR3 sequence: CATSRDYLATDTQYF. The CDR3 nucleotides are TGTGCCACCAGCAGAGATTACCTAGCGACAGATACGCAGTATTTT.

The chain recombines TRBV15 with TRBJ2-5; the D is unclear. Trimming pared 1 base from V and 1 base from J, leaving 13 bases between. This CDR3 contains 16 residues. Germline loops: CDR1 LNHNV, CDR2 YYDKDF (reference sequence). The CDR3 sequence is CATSRVGSSAQETQYF. The CDR3 coding sequence is TGTGCCACCAGCAGAGTGGGTAGCAGTGCCCAAGAGACCCAGTACTTC. The full variable domain, in which reference TRBV15 and TRBJ2-5 provide the parts outside the CDR3, is DAMVIQNPRYQVTQFGKPVTLSCSQTLNHNVMYWYQQKSSQAPKLLFHYYDKDFNNEADTPDNFQSRRPNTSFCFLDIRSPGLGDTAMYLCATSRVGSSAQETQYFGPGTRLLVL.

The rearrangement uses TRBV9 and TRBJ1-4, with 8 positions matching TRBD1. Germline CDR1 reads SGDLS; CDR2 reads YYNGEE. The V and J ends lost 4 bases and 5 bases, in that order; junction bases with no gene match: 7. The CDR3 loop spans 15 amino acids. In DNA, the CDR3 is TGTGCCAGCAGCAGGCCAGGGACAGGCAATGAAAAACTGTTTTTT. This sequence encodes CASSRPGTGNEKLFF.

This clone was detected only a few times. The chain uses TRBV11-3 and TRBJ2-2, with 7 bases aligning to TRBD1. Germline-derived CDR1 and CDR2 are SGHNT and YENEEA. The CDR3 covers 16 residues. The trim removed 2 bases at V and 3 bases at J, leaving 6 bases unmatched. In DNA form, the CDR3 reads TGTGCCAGCAGCTTACAGGGGGTTACAGACACCGGGGAGCTGTTTTTT. It specifies CASSLQGVTDTGELFF.

The chain is built from TRBV7-2 and TRBJ1-2; D is possibly TRBD1 (6 bases). Per the germline V gene, CDR1 is SGHTA and CDR2 is FQGNSA. V was trimmed by 2 bases and J by 5 bases, leaving 9 bases between them. The CDR3 runs 13 residues. The CDR3 bases are TGTGCCAGCAGCTTACAGGGGTTTTATGGCTACACCTTC. Protein product: CASSLQGFYGYTF.

The chain joins TRBV10-2 to TRBJ1-5, with no clear D. Germline CDR1 reads WSHSY; CDR2 reads SAAADI. The CDR3 extends over 13 amino acids. Trimming left V 6 bases short and J 0 bases short, with 6 bases between. The CDR3: CASSANSNQPQHF. In DNA, the CDR3 is TGCGCCAGCAGCGCGAATAGCAATCAGCCCCAGCATTTT.

The chain has TRBV14 and TRBJ2-3; D unclear. The germline V gene has CDR1 SGHDN and CDR2 FVKESK. V was cut by 4 bases and J by 2 bases, with 7 bases left in between. The CDR3 is made up of 13 amino acids. The CDR3 DNA is TGTGCCAGCAGCCGGAAGGACACAGATACGCAGTATTTT. Protein sequence: CASSRKDTDTQYF.

The chain couples TRBV6-1 to TRBJ2-3, with D possibly matching TRBD1 (5 bases). The CDR3 consists of 15 residues. Germline CDR1 reads MNHNS; CDR2 reads SASEGT. The germline V and J ends were trimmed by 3 bases and 2 bases, with 12 bases remaining between them. CDR3 protein: CASSERQTNTDTQYF. CDR3 nucleotides: TGTGCCAGCAGTGAGCGACAGACGAACACAGATACGCAGTATTTT.

The rearrangement joins TRBV6-5 to TRBJ1-1; D unclear. The V end was cut by 5 bases, the J end by 3 bases, with 4 bases between. The CDR3 extends over 11 amino acids. CDR1 MNHEY and CDR2 SVGAGI come from the germline V gene. In nucleotides, the CDR3 is TGTGCCAGCAGTCAGTACACTGAAGCTTTCTTT. Translated: CASSQYTEAFF.

V and J are TRBV28 and TRBJ1-6; 9 bases align to TRBD1. There are 16 residues in the CDR3. From germline, CDR1 is MDHEN and CDR2 SYDVKM. Losses at the gene ends were 5 bases for V and 6 bases for J; bases not matched to a gene: 8. The CDR3 nucleotides read TGTGCCAGCAGTACCCCAGGACAGGGGACTAATTCACCCCTCCACTTT. This encodes CASSTPGQGTNSPLHF.

For the CDR3, the DNA is TGCGCCAGCAGCTTGGAGGGGGCAATCGGTGGAAACACCATATATTTT. Translating it yields CASSLEGAIGGNTIYF. The V call is TRBV5-1, the J call TRBJ1-3, with 7 positions matching TRBD1. This CDR3 region has 16 residues. The ends lost 0 bases at V and 3 bases at J; junction bases unmatched: 6. Germline V lookup: CDR1 SGHRS, CDR2 YFSETQ.

The CDR3 nucleotides are TGTGCCAGCAGCACCGGGACAGGGATATACTATGGCTCTGGGGCCAACGTCCTGACTTTC. It specifies CASSTGTGIYYGSGANVLTF. V usage is TRBV5-4 and J usage is TRBJ2-6, with 9 bases that match TRBD1. The CDR3 is 20 residues long. Looked up from germline, CDR1 is SGHNT and CDR2 is YYREEE (reference sequence). With 4 bases clipped from V and 0 bases from J, the junction kept 14 bases outside the gene matches.